The next 18 T cell receptor beta chains were all read from a single sample in a study of PD-1 blockade in classical Hodgkin lymphoma. No patient escaped relapse after autologous stem cell transplantation, and brentuximab vedotin exposure varied. TCRdb's table, derived via immunoSEQ multiplex PCR, lists solely in-frame clones and lacks some. The table includes almost 100,000 clones, 80% to 95% detected once. Sample: peripheral blood mononuclear cells (PBMCs), taken at baseline. These receptors originate from a human donor with classical Hodgkin lymphoma.

The V call is TRBV20-1, the J call TRBJ1-2; no firm D call. This CDR3 is built from 10 residues. The V and J ends lost 6 bases and 3 bases respectively, with 5 bases between them. Looked up from germline, CDR1 is DFQATT and CDR2 is SNEGSKA (reference sequence). For the CDR3, the DNA is TGCAGTGCGCAGGACTATGGCTACACCTTC. Protein: CSAQDYGYTF.

This chain joins TRBV11-2 and TRBJ1-1; D is unresolved. The CDR3 loop spans 13 amino acids. The V gene's germline CDR1 is SGHAT and CDR2 FQNNGV. Trimming cost V 1 base and J 10 bases, with 13 bases left between them. This CDR3 is CASSLAGRERAFF. In DNA, the CDR3 is TGTGCCAGCAGCTTAGCTGGGAGGGAGAGAGCTTTCTTT.

On this clone itself: The same CDR3 can be traced to other DNA sequences in this sample. The CDR3 loop reads CASSVAGGPYEQYF. CDR3 coding DNA: TGTGCCAGCAGCGTAGCGGGAGGGCCCTACGAGCAGTACTTC. V gene TRBV9 combines with J gene TRBJ2-7, with 8 positions matching TRBD2. The CDR3 has 14 residues. After removal of 0 bases from V and 2 bases from J, the junction contained 1 base not matched to a gene. From germline, CDR1 is SGDLS and CDR2 YYNGEE. The full variable domain, its missing parts supplied by reference TRBV9 and TRBJ2-7, is DSGVTQTPKHLITATGQRVTLRCSPRSGDLSVYWYQQSLDQGLQFLIQYYNGEERAKGNILERFSAQQFPDLHSELNLSSLELGDSALYFCASSVAGGPYEQYFGPGTRLTVT.

The rearrangement uses TRBV2 and TRBJ1-1; weak D call: TRBD1 (6 bases). Trimming left V 6 bases short and J 1 base short, with 12 bases between. Germline V gene lookup returns CDR1 SNHLY and CDR2 FYNNEI. The CDR3 length is 14 residues. This CDR3 is CASRGGHSNTEAFF. The CDR3 bases are TGTGCCAGCAGGGGGGGGCACTCGAACACTGAAGCTTTCTTT.

The sample holds one count of this clone. The rearrangement joins TRBV29-1 to TRBJ2-5, with 7 bases aligning to TRBD2. The CDR3 spans 12 residues. Germline V gives CDR1 SQVTM, CDR2 ANQGSEA. J gave up 4 bases and V 7 bases, and 6 bases lay outside the gene matches. CDR3 DNA: TGCAGCGGAGGGACGGGGGGAGAGACCCAGTACTTC. It specifies CSGGTGGETQYF. The full variable domain, its missing parts supplied by reference TRBV29-1 and TRBJ2-5, is SAVISQKPSRDICQRGTSLTIQCQVDSQVTMMFWYRQQPGQSLTLIATANQGSEATYESGFVIDKFPISRPNLTFSTLTVSNMSPEDSSIYLCSGGTGGETQYFGPGTRLLVL.

The rearrangement uses TRBV30 and TRBJ2-1; perhaps TRBD2 as D (5 bases). V dropped 0 bases and J dropped 6 bases, with 9 bases sitting between them. The germline V gene encodes CDR1 GTSNPN and CDR2 SVGIG (reference sequence). CDR3 length equals 13 residues. The CDR3 nucleotides are TGTGCCTGGAGTGTAAGTGGGAGCAATGAGCAGTTCTTC. This sequence encodes CAWSVSGSNEQFF.

The chain uses TRBV6-1 and TRBJ2-7, with D maybe TRBD1 (5 bases). V shed 0 bases and J shed 3 bases, with 12 bases lying between them. Germline assignment: CDR1 MNHNS and CDR2 SASEGT. The CDR3 extends over 15 amino acids. In nucleotides, the CDR3 is TGTGCCAGCAGTGAAGCGACAGTCGTCCTCTACGAGCAGTACTTC. It is translated as CASSEATVVLYEQYF.

The CDR3 DNA reads as TGCGCCAGCAGCCCGAGGACGATTATCTACGAGCAGTACTTC. It encodes CASSPRTIIYEQYF. The chain uses TRBV5-1 and TRBJ2-7; D is undetermined. Germline V CDR1 and CDR2: SGHRS, YFSETQ. This CDR3 region has 14 residues. The V end lost 4 bases, the J end lost 3 bases, and 14 bases lay between the germline ends.

This clone was seen just once. This chain joins TRBV10-3 and TRBJ1-1; TRBD1 is a possible D gene (5 bases). Trimming stripped 6 bases from V and 3 bases from J, with 23 bases between. Germline V gene sequence: CDR1 ENHRY, CDR2 SYGVKD. The CDR3 spans 17 residues. The CDR3 region has the DNA TGTGCCATCAGCGGATGGGTGGTTGGGGCGGTTTACACTGAAGCTTTCTTT. Its protein is CAISGWVVGAVYTEAFF.

A word on this clone: A junction boundary mismatches the germline segment, possibly from a read error. The rearrangement uses TRBV7-9 and TRBJ2-1; TRBD2 matches at 8 bases. This CDR3 has 13 residues. Germline loops: CDR1 SEHNR, CDR2 FQNEAQ (reference sequence). CDR3 amino acids: CVGWGGGLDEQFF. CDR3 nucleotide sequence: TGCGTCGGCTGGGGCGGGGGGTTGGATGAGCAGTTCTTC.

V is TRBV6-5 and J is TRBJ1-1, with D possibly being TRBD1 (6 bases). The CDR3 spans 15 residues. V gave up 3 bases and J gave up 0 bases, with 11 bases separating them. Germline loops: CDR1 MNHEY, CDR2 SVGAGI. In DNA form, the CDR3 reads TGTGCCAGCAGTTATTCAGGGGCCATGAACACTGAAGCTTTCTTT. Translating gives CASSYSGAMNTEAFF.

The rearrangement links TRBV4-1 to TRBJ2-2; 10 nucleotides align to TRBD1. The CDR3 totals 17 residues. The J segment lost 7 bases and the V segment lost 6 bases, leaving 14 bases of the junction unmatched. The V gene's germline CDR1 is MGHRA and CDR2 YSYEKL. DNA of the CDR3: TGCGCCAGCAGGCCCCAGTCAGGGACAGGGGTAATCGGGGAGCTGTTTTTT. Amino acid sequence: CASRPQSGTGVIGELFF.

The V gene is TRBV18, the J gene TRBJ2-6; TRBD1 agrees at 10 bases. The germline V gene has CDR1 KGHSH and CDR2 LQKENI. With V trimmed by 3 bases and J by 1 base, 12 bases remained unmatched. The CDR3 totals 20 residues. DNA for the CDR3: TGTGCCAGCTCACCCCTTTTCCCGGGACAGGGGTTTTCTGGGGCCAACGTCCTGACTTTC. Its protein product is CASSPLFPGQGFSGANVLTF.

This chain uses TRBV9 with TRBJ2-3; D uncertain. With 0 bases removed from V and 3 bases from J, the gap between germline ends came to 11 bases. The CDR3 sequence is 15 residues long. Germline V lookup: CDR1 SGDLS, CDR2 YYNGEE. The CDR3 protein is CASSVGSPVTDTQYF. CDR3 nucleotides: TGTGCCAGCAGCGTAGGTAGCCCAGTTACAGATACGCAGTATTTT.

The rearrangement links TRBV11-2 to TRBJ2-1; TRBD1 matches at 11 bases. J lost 3 bases, V lost 4 bases, and 5 bases had no gene match. The CDR3 is 16 residues long. Germline V gives CDR1 SGHAT, CDR2 FQNNGV. CDR3 bases: TGTGCCAGCAGCTCGGACAGGGGGCGGGGCTACAATGAGCAGTTCTTC. It specifies CASSSDRGRGYNEQFF. Filled out from reference TRBV11-2 and TRBJ2-1, the complete variable domain reads EAGVAQSPRYKIIEKRQSVAFWCNPISGHATLYWYQQILGQGPKLLIQFQNNGVVDDSQLPKDRFSAERLKGVDSTLKIQPAKLEDSAVYLCASSSDRGRGYNEQFFGPGTRLTVL.

In its sample, this clone was seen once. The V and J genes are TRBV28 and TRBJ1-1, with D tentatively TRBD1 (5 bases). Trimming stripped 6 bases from V and 0 bases from J, with 11 bases between. Germline values: CDR1 MDHEN, CDR2 SYDVKM. CDR3 length: 14 amino acids. The CDR3 reads CASRPEGMNTEAFF. Here the CDR3 DNA reads TGTGCCAGCAGGCCGGAGGGGATGAACACTGAAGCTTTCTTT.

This clone is a singleton in its sample. The rearrangement joins TRBV4-1 to TRBJ2-7, with a possible D match to TRBD2 (5 bases). The CDR3 spans 12 residues. With 0 bases removed from V and 7 bases from J, the gap between germline ends came to 7 bases. From germline, CDR1 is MGHRA and CDR2 YSYEKL. In nucleotides, the CDR3 is TGCGCCAGCAGCCAAGATCTAGCAGAGCAGTACTTC. Residues: CASSQDLAEQYF.

The CDR3 spells CASSELVGRTSEAFF. CDR3 coding DNA: TGTGCCAGCAGTGAGTTGGTGGGCAGAACGTCTGAAGCTTTCTTT. The genes are TRBV6-1 and TRBJ1-1; D is uncertain. The germline V gene encodes CDR1 MNHNS and CDR2 SASEGT. With 3 bases removed from V and 6 bases from J, the gap between germline ends came to 17 bases. The CDR3 sequence is 15 residues long.